Reported below is one TCR beta chain. The entry originates in a study of blood T cell repertoires in COVID-19. Sequenced by immunoSEQ multiplex PCR; TCRdb stores in-frame clones only, minus some. The sample lists about 500,000 clones, around 87% seen once, with under 0.85% in the top ten. Germline V gene sequence: CDR1 SGHNT, CDR2 YYREEE (reference sequence). The CDR3 contains 13 residues. V lost 4 bases, J lost 4 bases, and 11 bases lay in between. The TCR sequence derives from a woman aged 18-29 years who had recovered from COVID-19. The chain is built from TRBV5-4 and TRBJ1-2; tentatively, D is TRBD1 (6 bases). Sequenced sample: PBMCs or T cells enriched from blood (not recorded which). CDR3 sequence: CASSLGQIYGYTF. For the CDR3, the DNA is TGTGCCAGCAGCCTTGGACAGATCTATGGCTACACCTTC.